The clone carrying this TCR beta chain was counted only a few times. These data originate in a study of blood T cells in healthy people across ages. Then a second PCR, running roughly 7 to 11 cycles, was carried out with a sample-barcoded 5' primer and a J-beta primer mix. MiXCR was run by TCRdb on the 5' RACE reads, yielding one entry per CDR3 protein. The sample contains about 500,000 distinct CDR3 sequences, less than 25% of which appear only once. This CDR3 comprises 13 residues. The V gene's germline CDR1 is MNHEY and CDR2 SVGEGT. The germline V and J ends were trimmed by 6 bases and 1 base, with 9 bases remaining between them. Extractions gave at least 5.5 micrograms of total RNA per sample. The same sample was also used in a study of T cells of mothers and their children. This second report adds: The study recruited a few healthy Caucasian mothers and their six children as donors. A slight, non-significant increase in overlap was found for related mother-child pairs relative to unrelated pairs.

The clonotype originates from a boy between 5 and 17 years old in good health. Specimen: blood. The chain employs TRBV6-2 or TRBV6-3 and TRBJ1-1; D possibly corresponds to TRBD1 (6 bases). CDR3 amino acids: CASRDSTNTEAFF. The CDR3 bases are TGTGCCAGCAGGGACAGTACGAACACTGAAGCTTTCTTT.